These T cell receptor beta chains were read from a single sample in a study of cytomegalovirus exposure and HLA in healthy donors. Clones were read by immunoSEQ multiplex PCR, and TCRdb kept only the in-frame ones, dropping some. This sample has approximately 110,000 clones, with approximately 80% found just once. Sequencing used PBMCs. These receptors came from a woman aged 25 to 45 in good health and CMV-seronegative. CDR3s include the opening cysteine and the closing phenylalanine or tryptophan. The order of the fields is D gene, V gene, J gene, CDR3 protein. The D gene is left open where the match is weak.

D gene: TRBD2
V gene: TRBV7-3
J gene: TRBJ2-1
CDR3 protein: CASSPGTTPKGNEQFF

D gene: TRBD1
V gene: TRBV7-2
J gene: TRBJ2-7
CDR3 protein: CASSLEGTGGREQYF

D gene: TRBD2
V gene: TRBV29-1
J gene: TRBJ2-7
CDR3 protein: CSCGLAGDEQYF

D gene: TRBD1
V gene: TRBV6-6
J gene: TRBJ1-5
CDR3 protein: CASRQPGQEDQPQHF

D gene: TRBD2
V gene: TRBV5-4
J gene: TRBJ2-1
CDR3 protein: CASSFTSGRPNEQFF

D gene: .
V gene: TRBV19
J gene: TRBJ2-1
CDR3 protein: CATRKAELLSNEQFF

D gene: TRBD1
V gene: TRBV28
J gene: TRBJ1-5
CDR3 protein: CATDRGTGNSQPQHF

D gene: TRBD2
V gene: TRBV9
J gene: TRBJ2-1
CDR3 protein: CASSVGTSGRNEQFF

D gene: .
V gene: TRBV23-1
J gene: TRBJ1-5
CDR3 protein: CASKAWESLYNQPQHF

D gene: .
V gene: TRBV28
J gene: TRBJ2-7
CDR3 protein: CASSFDSGEQYF

D gene: .
V gene: TRBV28
J gene: TRBJ2-4
CDR3 protein: CASSFRGLAKNIQYF

D gene: TRBD1
V gene: TRBV4-3
J gene: TRBJ2-5
CDR3 protein: CASSQVQGARETQYF

D gene: .
V gene: TRBV27
J gene: TRBJ2-7
CDR3 protein: CASSTLPPRRPSYEQYF

D gene: .
V gene: TRBV29-1
J gene: TRBJ2-7
CDR3 protein: CSAGQAIGYEQYF

D gene: TRBD2
V gene: TRBV5-6
J gene: TRBJ2-1
CDR3 protein: CASSLRLAGGIEQFF

D gene: TRBD2
V gene: TRBV5-4
J gene: TRBJ2-1
CDR3 protein: CASSLGTSGRPSSYNEQFF

D gene: .
V gene: TRBV28
J gene: TRBJ1-2
CDR3 protein: CASSLGAANYGYTF

D gene: .
V gene: TRBV28
J gene: TRBJ2-2
CDR3 protein: CASSRTTLGNTGELFF

D gene: TRBD2
V gene: TRBV7-3
J gene: TRBJ2-3
CDR3 protein: CASSYLAGRGDTQYF

D gene: TRBD1
V gene: TRBV5-1
J gene: TRBJ1-1
CDR3 protein: CASSSTGTGGFAFF

D gene: TRBD1
V gene: TRBV18
J gene: TRBJ1-2
CDR3 protein: CASSPSQGSYGYTF

D gene: TRBD2
V gene: TRBV11-3
J gene: TRBJ2-1
CDR3 protein: CASSLGLAGGRPLLYNEQFF

D gene: .
V gene: TRBV28
J gene: TRBJ1-1
CDR3 protein: CASSFGSWNTEAFF

D gene: TRBD1
V gene: TRBV6-5
J gene: TRBJ1-5
CDR3 protein: CASRTGKNQPQHF

D gene: .
V gene: TRBV7-2
J gene: .
CDR3 protein: CASSFSAAYQETQYF

D gene: .
V gene: TRBV2
J gene: TRBJ2-2
CDR3 protein: CASGFGLGNTGELFF

D gene: .
V gene: TRBV5-1
J gene: TRBJ2-3
CDR3 protein: CASSLVGGIPITDTQYF

D gene: .
V gene: TRBV27
J gene: TRBJ1-2
CDR3 protein: CASSIMEGSPLGYTF

D gene: .
V gene: TRBV11-2
J gene: TRBJ1-3
CDR3 protein: CASSFRRQDTIYF

D gene: .
V gene: TRBV2
J gene: TRBJ2-2
CDR3 protein: CASSSIFTGELFF

D gene: .
V gene: TRBV5-5
J gene: TRBJ1-1
CDR3 protein: CASSLQANTEAFF

D gene: .
V gene: TRBV19
J gene: TRBJ2-1
CDR3 protein: CASSSDYHDDEQFF

D gene: .
V gene: TRBV7-9
J gene: TRBJ1-3
CDR3 protein: CSSSSPPGSTSGNTIYF

D gene: TRBD1
V gene: TRBV19
J gene: TRBJ1-1
CDR3 protein: CASTRQGAQNTEAFF

D gene: .
V gene: TRBV6-5
J gene: TRBJ1-4
CDR3 protein: CASSYATGSNEKLFF

D gene: TRBD1
V gene: TRBV6-6
J gene: TRBJ2-1
CDR3 protein: CASTTGGEQFF

D gene: .
V gene: TRBV19
J gene: TRBJ2-5
CDR3 protein: CASSMSSAQETQYF

D gene: TRBD2
V gene: TRBV5-1
J gene: TRBJ2-7
CDR3 protein: CASSLDTSGLYEQYF

D gene: TRBD1
V gene: TRBV7-2
J gene: TRBJ2-7
CDR3 protein: CASSLTFGQGVSEQYF

D gene: TRBD2
V gene: TRBV7-2
J gene: TRBJ2-1
CDR3 protein: CASSWGLAGVNEQFF

D gene: .
V gene: TRBV5-4
J gene: TRBJ2-1
CDR3 protein: CASSLSSTMPHEQFF

D gene: .
V gene: TRBV28
J gene: TRBJ2-2
CDR3 protein: CASSFQVRELFF

D gene: TRBD1
V gene: TRBV7-3
J gene: TRBJ1-2
CDR3 protein: CASSLSLSGQPNYGYTF

D gene: TRBD1
V gene: TRBV5-1
J gene: TRBJ1-2
CDR3 protein: CASSLEGTGVWDGYTF

D gene: TRBD1
V gene: TRBV6-4
J gene: TRBJ1-1
CDR3 protein: CASSETGENTEAFF

D gene: .
V gene: TRBV30
J gene: TRBJ2-2
CDR3 protein: CAWSVGGHGELFF

D gene: TRBD1
V gene: TRBV5-4
J gene: TRBJ1-5
CDR3 protein: CASSLGKDRGRFEPQHF

D gene: .
V gene: TRBV6-5
J gene: TRBJ2-3
CDR3 protein: CASSETTDTQYF

D gene: TRBD1
V gene: TRBV6-5
J gene: TRBJ1-2
CDR3 protein: CASRGQGYYGYTF

D gene: .
V gene: TRBV7-9
J gene: TRBJ2-2
CDR3 protein: CASSPRTVSNTGELFF